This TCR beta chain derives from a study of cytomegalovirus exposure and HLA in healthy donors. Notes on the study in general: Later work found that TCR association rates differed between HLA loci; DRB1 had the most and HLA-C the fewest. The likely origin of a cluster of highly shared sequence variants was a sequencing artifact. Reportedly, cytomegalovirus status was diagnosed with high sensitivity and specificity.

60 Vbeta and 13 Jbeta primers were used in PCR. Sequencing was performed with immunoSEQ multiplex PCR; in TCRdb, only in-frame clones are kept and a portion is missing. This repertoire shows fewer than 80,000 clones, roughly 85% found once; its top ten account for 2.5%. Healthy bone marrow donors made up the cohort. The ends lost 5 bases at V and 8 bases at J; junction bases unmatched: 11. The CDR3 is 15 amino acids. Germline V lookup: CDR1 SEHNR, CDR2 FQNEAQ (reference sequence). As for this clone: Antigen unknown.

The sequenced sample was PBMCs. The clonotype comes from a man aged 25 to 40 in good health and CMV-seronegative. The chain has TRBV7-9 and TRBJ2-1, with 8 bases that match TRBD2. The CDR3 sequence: CASSRHGTSVDEQFF. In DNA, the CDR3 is TGTGCCAGCAGCAGACACGGGACTAGTGTCGATGAGCAGTTCTTC.